This T cell receptor beta chain was identified in a study of shared clonotypes between healthy human individuals. Study summary: Serving as donors were a couple of women and a few men, whose ages spanned 18 to 49.

The donors, healthy adults who were HIV-negative, had experienced no recent acute infections or vaccinations. As processed by the authors: Without quality scores, immunoSEQ junctional reads could not be filtered like full-length reads. Generated by immunoSEQ multiplex PCR, the TCRdb table keeps only in-frame clones and is missing some. The D gene and trimming were derived from the DNA, and the V and J assignments and clone size from that table. The data show millions of clones, approximately 90% seen once. The CDR3 is made up of 17 amino acids. Per germline, CDR1 SGHTA and CDR2 FQGNSA. The V gene end was trimmed by 4 bases and the J gene end by 0 bases; junction bases not matched to a gene: 5.

The source is a man younger than 30 in good health. The chain couples TRBV7-2 to TRBJ1-6; 8 bases agree with TRBD1. Sequenced: naive CD4+ T cells sorted from blood. Sample subset: CD45RA+ positively selected. This CDR3 reads CASSSDRGSSYNSPLHF. As DNA, the CDR3 is TGTGCCAGCAGCTCCGACAGGGGAAGCTCCTATAATTCACCCCTCCACTTT.